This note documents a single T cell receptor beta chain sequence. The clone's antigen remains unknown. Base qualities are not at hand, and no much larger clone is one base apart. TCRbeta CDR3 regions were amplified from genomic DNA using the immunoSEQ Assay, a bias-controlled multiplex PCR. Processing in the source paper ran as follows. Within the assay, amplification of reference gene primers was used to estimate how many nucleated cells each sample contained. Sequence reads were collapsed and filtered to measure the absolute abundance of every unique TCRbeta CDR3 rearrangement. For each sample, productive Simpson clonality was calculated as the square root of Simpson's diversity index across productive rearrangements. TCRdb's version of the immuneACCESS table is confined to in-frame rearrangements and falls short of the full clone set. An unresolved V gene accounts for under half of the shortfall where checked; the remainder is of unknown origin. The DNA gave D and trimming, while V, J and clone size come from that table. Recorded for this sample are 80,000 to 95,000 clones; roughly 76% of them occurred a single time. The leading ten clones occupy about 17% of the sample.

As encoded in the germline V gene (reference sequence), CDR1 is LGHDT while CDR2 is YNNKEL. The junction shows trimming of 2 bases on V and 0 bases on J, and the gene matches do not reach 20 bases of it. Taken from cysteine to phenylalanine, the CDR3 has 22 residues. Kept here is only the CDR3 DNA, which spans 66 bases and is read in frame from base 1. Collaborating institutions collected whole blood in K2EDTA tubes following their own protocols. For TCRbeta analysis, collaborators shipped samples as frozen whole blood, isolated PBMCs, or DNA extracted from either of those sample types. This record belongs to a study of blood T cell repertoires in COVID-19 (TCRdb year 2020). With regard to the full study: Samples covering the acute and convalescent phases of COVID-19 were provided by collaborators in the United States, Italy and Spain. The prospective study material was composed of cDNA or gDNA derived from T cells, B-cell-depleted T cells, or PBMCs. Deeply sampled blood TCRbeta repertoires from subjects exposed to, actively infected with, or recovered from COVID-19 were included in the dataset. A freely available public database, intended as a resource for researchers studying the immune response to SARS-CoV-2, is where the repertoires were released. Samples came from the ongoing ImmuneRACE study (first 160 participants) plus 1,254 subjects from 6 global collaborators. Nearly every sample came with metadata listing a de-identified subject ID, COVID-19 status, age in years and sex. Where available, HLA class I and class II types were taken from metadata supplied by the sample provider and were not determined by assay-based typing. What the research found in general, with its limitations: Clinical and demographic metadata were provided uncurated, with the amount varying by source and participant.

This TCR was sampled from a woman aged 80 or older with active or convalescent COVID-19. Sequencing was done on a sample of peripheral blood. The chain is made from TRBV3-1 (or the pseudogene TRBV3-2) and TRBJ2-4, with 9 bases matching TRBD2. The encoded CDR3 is CASSQRRGGSGGERLAKNIQYF. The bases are TGTGCCAGCAGCCAACGGAGAGGGGGTAGCGGGGGAGAACGACTAGCCAAAAACATTCAGTACTTC.